Below are 20 T cell receptor beta chains sequenced from a single sample in a study of blood T cell repertoires in COVID-19. TCRdb keeps only in-frame clones here, not all; method: immunoSEQ multiplex PCR. The table lists a few hundred thousand clones, roughly 90% of them singletons. The source material was peripheral blood. The receptors stem from a middle-aged man with acute or convalescent COVID-19.

The rearrangement links TRBV9 to TRBJ2-1; 12 bases align to TRBD2. The V and J ends lost 1 base and 6 bases, in that order; junction bases with no gene match: 2. There are 15 residues in the CDR3. CDR1 and CDR2 (germline): SGDLS, YYNGEE. CDR3 sequence reads: CASSVKTSGGNEQFF. The CDR3 DNA sequence: TGTGCCAGCAGCGTAAAGACTAGCGGGGGCAATGAGCAGTTCTTC.

V and J are TRBV9 and TRBJ1-6; no reliable D call. Trimming took off 0 bases at V and 8 bases at J, with 9 bases between the two ends. CDR3 length: 14 amino acids. Germline CDR1 reads SGDLS; CDR2 reads YYNGEE. The CDR3: CASSVEARHSPLHF. CDR3 sequence (DNA): TGTGCCAGCAGCGTAGAGGCCAGGCATTCACCCCTCCACTTT.

This chain links TRBV19 with TRBJ2-3; 11 bases align to TRBD2. V lost 6 bases to trimming and J lost 3 bases; unmatched junction nucleotides: 8. The CDR3 contains 16 residues. The germline V gene has CDR1 LNHDA and CDR2 SQIVND (reference sequence). The CDR3: CASRELLAGETDTQYF. CDR3 nucleotides: TGTGCCAGTAGAGAACTACTAGCGGGAGAGACAGATACGCAGTATTTT.

The chain employs TRBV5-4 and TRBJ1-2; TRBD1 matches at 7 bases. CDR3 length: 15 residues. The V gene's germline CDR1 is SGHNT and CDR2 YYREEE (reference sequence). V shed 4 bases, J shed 2 bases, and the junction held 8 bases outside the gene matches. The CDR3 is CASSTGQEANYGYTF. CDR3 sequence (DNA): TGTGCCAGCAGCACCGGACAGGAGGCGAACTATGGCTACACCTTC.

This chain joins TRBV29-1 and TRBJ2-3; a possible D gene is TRBD1 (6 bases). Trimming cost V 7 bases and J 0 bases, with 11 bases left between them. CDR3 length: 13 amino acids. CDR1 SQVTM and CDR2 ANQGSEA come from the germline V gene. The CDR3 DNA reads as TGCAGCGCTGGGGGCGGTAGCACAGATACGCAGTATTTT. Its translation is CSAGGGSTDTQYF.

This rearrangement joins TRBV7-9 to TRBJ1-4, with 8 bases that match TRBD1. CDR1 and CDR2 (germline): SEHNR, FQNEAQ (reference sequence). CDR3 size: 15 residues. After removal of 1 base from V and 8 bases from J, the junction contained 6 bases not matched to a gene. This CDR3 reads CASSLGGQGGEKLFF. CDR3 bases: TGTGCCAGCAGCTTAGGCGGACAGGGCGGGGAAAAACTGTTTTTT. Complete variable domain (other parts from reference TRBV7-9 and TRBJ1-4): DTGVSQNPRHKITKRGQNVTFRCDPISEHNRLYWYRQTLGQGPEFLTYFQNEAQLEKSRLLSDRFSAERPKGSFSTLEIQRTEQGDSAMYLCASSLGGQGGEKLFFGSGTQLSVL.

This sequence joins TRBV3-1 (or the pseudogene TRBV3-2) and TRBJ1-1; D is unclear. Germline CDR1 is LGHDT and CDR2 is YNNKEL (reference sequence). Trimming took off 1 base at V and 0 bases at J, with 9 bases between the two ends. The CDR3 loop spans 15 amino acids. The CDR3 here is CASSQVYSLNTEAFF. The CDR3 DNA follows: TGTGCCAGCAGCCAAGTATACAGCCTGAACACTGAAGCTTTCTTT.

This clone was found once. This chain links TRBV7-9 with TRBJ2-1, with D possibly being TRBD2 (6 bases). The ends were cut back, 8 bases at V and 6 bases at J, with 17 bases in the middle. This CDR3 has 14 residues. Per germline, CDR1 SEHNR and CDR2 FQNEAQ (reference sequence). The CDR3 bases are TGTGCCAGCGGGGGGTCGAGGGAGATCAATGAGCAGTTCTTC. Protein product: CASGGSREINEQFF.

This chain joins TRBV4-3 and TRBJ2-3; possibly TRBD2 for D (5 bases). The CDR3 loop spans 16 amino acids. CDR1 and CDR2 from the germline V gene are LGHNA and YSLEER. Trimming removed 4 bases at V and 1 base at J, with 15 bases between. The CDR3 sequence is CASSPGGGRGTDTQYF. CDR3 coding DNA: TGCGCCAGCAGCCCCGGTGGTGGGCGGGGCACAGATACGCAGTATTTT.

This clone was recorded only once. This chain joins TRBV5-1 and TRBJ1-1; maybe TRBD1 (6 bases). In germline, CDR1 is SGHRS, CDR2 YFSETQ. Between the trimmed V and J ends, which lost 3 bases and 5 bases, there was a span of 17 bases. The CDR3 extends over 15 amino acids. CDR3 in amino acids: CASSSYRVEGTEAFF. CDR3 DNA sequence: TGCGCCAGCAGCTCCTACAGGGTCGAGGGTACTGAAGCTTTCTTT.

This chain links TRBV13 with TRBJ2-2, with a tentative D call TRBD2 (5 bases). Germline loops: CDR1 PRHDT, CDR2 FYEKMQ (reference sequence). CDR3 length equals 16 residues. V was cut by 0 bases and J by 5 bases, with 13 bases left in between. CDR3 amino acids: CASSLGAPRRTGELFF. The CDR3 nucleotides are TGTGCCAGCAGCTTAGGTGCACCGAGGAGGACCGGGGAGCTGTTTTTT.

This rearrangement joins TRBV9 to TRBJ1-2; the D is unclear. This CDR3 comprises 14 residues. V shed 0 bases and J shed 4 bases, with 10 bases lying between them. Germline V gene data show CDR1 as SGDLS and CDR2 as YYNGEE. CDR3 sequence reads: CASSVDHGAYGYTF. The CDR3, as DNA: TGTGCCAGCAGCGTAGACCACGGAGCCTATGGCTACACCTTC.

V usage is TRBV9 and J usage is TRBJ1-1, with 7 positions matching TRBD1. V trimming: 4 bases; J trimming: 3 bases; junction bases outside the gene matches: 6. There are 14 residues in the CDR3. Germline CDR1 and CDR2: SGDLS and YYNGEE. CDR3: CASSPTGLDTEAFF. The CDR3 DNA sequence: TGTGCCAGCAGCCCGACAGGGTTGGACACTGAAGCTTTCTTT.

V is TRBV27 and J is TRBJ1-2; D is perhaps TRBD1 (5 bases). The CDR3 length is 13 residues. The V end was cut by 4 bases, the J end by 7 bases, with 13 bases between. Germline V lookup: CDR1 MNHEY, CDR2 SMNVEV (reference sequence). The CDR3 reads CASSYAGRFGYTF. CDR3 DNA: TGTGCCAGCAGTTACGCAGGGAGGTTTGGCTACACCTTC.

V is TRBV18 and J is TRBJ2-7; 9 bases match TRBD1. Germline CDR1 reads KGHSH; CDR2 reads LQKENI. This CDR3 contains 16 residues. V gave up 3 bases and J gave up 2 bases; unmatched junction bases: 8. The CDR3 spells CASSPGSGQGAYEQYF. As DNA, the CDR3 is TGTGCCAGCTCACCGGGTTCGGGACAGGGTGCCTACGAGCAGTACTTC.

The gene calls are TRBV6-5 and TRBJ1-2; 7 nucleotides align to TRBD1. The V gene end was trimmed by 10 bases and the J gene end by 3 bases; junction bases not matched to a gene: 8. The CDR3 is 13 amino acids. Germline lookup yields CDR1 MNHEY and CDR2 SVGAGI. CDR3 in amino acids: CATSQDRDYGYTF. Written as DNA, the CDR3 is TGTGCCACGTCTCAAGACAGGGACTATGGCTACACCTTC.

The rearrangement links TRBV15 to TRBJ1-2; D is undetermined. The CDR3 sequence is 15 residues long. Trimming removed 0 bases at V and 4 bases at J, with 12 bases between. The germline gives CDR1 LNHNV, CDR2 YYDKDF (reference sequence). The CDR3 DNA reads TGTGCCACCAGCAGAGATAGAACAGTTCCCTATGGCTACACCTTC. It codes for CATSRDRTVPYGYTF.

CDR3 sequence reads: CASSHLVGGGTDTQYF. The DNA of the CDR3 is TGTGCCAGCAGCCACCTAGTTGGGGGGGGCACAGATACGCAGTATTTT. The chain employs TRBV11-2 and TRBJ2-3; 7 nucleotides align to TRBD2. CDR1 and CDR2 from the germline V gene are SGHAT and FQNNGV. The CDR3 runs to 16 residues. V was pared by 5 bases and J by 1 base, with 9 bases of the junction left unmatched.

The rearrangement uses TRBV27 and TRBJ1-2, with no clear D. With 4 bases removed from V and 1 base from J, the gap between germline ends came to 7 bases. The CDR3 is 13 amino acids. The germline V gene encodes CDR1 MNHEY and CDR2 SMNVEV (reference sequence). In DNA, the CDR3 is TGTGCCAGCAGTTGGAGGGTTAACTATGGCTACACCTTC. Its protein product is CASSWRVNYGYTF.

The chain recombines TRBV20-1 with TRBJ2-5, with a possible D match to TRBD1 (6 bases). From germline, CDR1 is DFQATT and CDR2 SNEGSKA (reference sequence). V shed 5 bases and J shed 5 bases, with 9 bases lying between them. This CDR3 region has 11 residues. The CDR3 nucleotides read TGCAGTGCTTACAGGGAGGAGACCCAGTACTTC. This encodes CSAYREETQYF.